Listed here are 32 T cell receptor beta chains from one sample, sequenced in a study of blood T cell repertoires in COVID-19. Assay used: immunoSEQ multiplex PCR; TCRdb lists only in-frame clones, some missing. The repertoire includes approximately 150,000 clones, approximately 85% of them detected once, and 11% sits in the top ten. The sequenced sample consisted of peripheral blood. Source of these receptors: a man aged 55 to 69 with active or convalescent COVID-19.

The rearrangement uses TRBV4-1 and TRBJ2-2; TRBD2 agrees at 8 bases. After removal of 0 bases from V and 7 bases from J, the junction contained 13 bases not matched to a gene. CDR3 size: 18 residues. Germline V gene data show CDR1 as MGHRA and CDR2 as YSYEKL. This CDR3 is CASSQESRDLRGDGELFF. The CDR3 DNA reads TGCGCCAGCAGCCAAGAGTCGCGGGATCTGCGGGGGGACGGGGAGCTGTTTTTT.

Regarding this clone: It may be a read error: a sequence one base away is much more abundant. The chain joins TRBV19 to TRBJ2-7; D is uncertain. This CDR3 has 15 residues. V shed 7 bases and J shed 7 bases, with 23 bases lying between them. CDR1 and CDR2 (germline): LNHDA, SQIVND (reference sequence). This CDR3 is CASTKTPDGSEEQYF. The CDR3 region has the DNA TGTGCCAGTACCAAAACCCCAGACGGGTCTGAAGAGCAGTACTTC.

The CDR3 spells CASSGAQGNQPQHF. As DNA, the CDR3 is TGTGCCAGCAGTGGGGCACAAGGCAATCAGCCCCAGCATTTT. This chain links TRBV2 with TRBJ1-5; D is undetermined. V was shortened by 4 bases and J by 2 bases, with 9 bases between the two germline ends. The germline V gene has CDR1 SNHLY and CDR2 FYNNEI. The CDR3 has 14 residues.

The rearrangement joins TRBV12-3 or TRBV12-4 to TRBJ2-3, with 10 bases matching TRBD2. V lost 6 bases and J lost 6; bases outside the gene matches: 3. The CDR3 contains 13 residues. CDR3 nucleotide sequence: TGTGCCAGCAGACAGGGACTAGCGGATACGCAGTATTTT. It is translated as CASRQGLADTQYF.

CDR3 bases: TGTGCCAGCAGCCCCGGGGTTTTGGTCGAGACCCAGTACTTC. Protein: CASSPGVLVETQYF. The chain employs TRBV28 and TRBJ2-5, with a weak D call TRBD2 (5 bases). The ends were cut back, 6 bases at V and 5 bases at J, with 16 bases in the middle. The CDR3 has 14 residues. The germline V gene has CDR1 MDHEN and CDR2 SYDVKM.

The J gene is TRBJ2-7, the V gene TRBV7-2, with 10 bases lining up with TRBD2. The length of the CDR3 is 14 residues. V shed 5 bases and J 4 bases; nucleotides not matched to a gene: 5. Germline CDR1 SGHTA, CDR2 FQGNSA. CDR3 loop: CASSLLAGKYEQYF. The CDR3 DNA follows: TGTGCCAGCAGCCTACTAGCGGGGAAATACGAGCAGTACTTC.

This chain links TRBV11-2 with TRBJ2-7; tentatively, D is TRBD1 (6 bases). There are 15 residues in the CDR3. CDR1 and CDR2 (germline): SGHAT, FQNNGV. Trimming removed 3 bases from V and 3 bases from J, with 15 bases in between. The CDR3 DNA follows: TGTGCCAGCAGCTTCCCGGGCAGGGGTGTCTACGAGCAGTACTTC. Translated, it gives CASSFPGRGVYEQYF. The complete variable domain, with remaining parts taken from reference TRBV11-2 and TRBJ2-7, reads EAGVAQSPRYKIIEKRQSVAFWCNPISGHATLYWYQQILGQGPKLLIQFQNNGVVDDSQLPKDRFSAERLKGVDSTLKIQPAKLEDSAVYLCASSFPGRGVYEQYFGPGTRLTVT.

The rearrangement links TRBV5-8 to TRBJ2-7, with 9 nucleotides matching TRBD2. After removal of 2 bases from V and 3 bases from J, the junction contained 6 bases not matched to a gene. This CDR3 contains 15 residues. CDR1 and CDR2 from the germline V gene are SGHTS and YDEGEE. This chain's CDR3 is CASSFPAGGNYEQYF. CDR3 DNA sequence: TGTGCCAGCAGCTTTCCAGCGGGAGGCAACTACGAGCAGTACTTC.

The V gene is TRBV28, the J gene TRBJ1-5; possibly TRBD1 for D (6 bases). V lost 6 bases, J lost 7 bases, and 16 bases lay in between. Germline-derived CDR1 and CDR2 are MDHEN and SYDVKM. This CDR3 has 14 residues. CDR3 protein: CASSPGQSPQPQHF. The CDR3 coding sequence is TGTGCCAGCAGCCCCGGACAGTCTCCCCAGCCCCAGCATTTT.

The chain couples TRBV18 to TRBJ2-3, with 8 bases aligning to TRBD2. J was trimmed by 5 bases and V by 3 bases; bases with no gene match: 4. The germline CDR1 and CDR2 sequences are KGHSH and LQKENI. The CDR3 loop spans 14 amino acids. Here the CDR3 DNA reads TGTGCCAGCTCACCGACTAGCGCCGGAGATACGCAGTATTTT. Amino acids: CASSPTSAGDTQYF. Together with reference TRBV18 and TRBJ2-3, the CDR3 gives the full variable domain: NAGVMQNPRHLVRRRGQEARLRCSPMKGHSHVYWYRQLPEEGLKFMVYLQKENIIDESGMPKERFSAEFPKEGPSILRIQQVVRGDSAAYFCASSPTSAGDTQYFGPGTRLTVL.

The chain has TRBV5-1 and TRBJ2-2, with 7 bases aligning to TRBD2. This CDR3 has 16 amino acids. CDR1 and CDR2 (germline): SGHRS, YFSETQ. The V segment lost 2 bases and the J segment 0 bases; nucleotides outside the gene matches: 4. In DNA, the CDR3 is TGCGCCAGCAGCTTAGCTAGCGGAGCGAACACCGGGGAGCTGTTTTTT. It specifies CASSLASGANTGELFF.

The rearrangement uses TRBV7-9 and TRBJ2-3; 9 bases are shared with TRBD1. In germline, CDR1 is SEHNR, CDR2 FQNEAQ (reference sequence). CDR3 size: 14 residues. The trim removed 3 bases at V and 3 bases at J, leaving 1 base unmatched. The CDR3 loop is CASSLDRGTDTQYF. In DNA, the CDR3 is TGTGCCAGCAGCTTGGACAGGGGTACAGATACGCAGTATTTT. Full variable domain (outside the CDR3, taken from reference TRBV7-9 and TRBJ2-3): DTGVSQNPRHKITKRGQNVTFRCDPISEHNRLYWYRQTLGQGPEFLTYFQNEAQLEKSRLLSDRFSAERPKGSFSTLEIQRTEQGDSAMYLCASSLDRGTDTQYFGPGTRLTVL.

This clone was counted a single time. The gene calls are TRBV13 and TRBJ1-2; a weak D match, TRBD1 (6 bases). Germline V gene data show CDR1 as PRHDT and CDR2 as FYEKMQ (reference sequence). The CDR3 runs to 15 residues. Trimming removed 3 bases at V and 0 bases at J, with 11 bases between. In DNA, the CDR3 is TGTGCCAGCAGCTTGGACGGACAGTCTAACTATGGCTACACCTTC. It codes for CASSLDGQSNYGYTF.

The rearrangement links TRBV7-3 to TRBJ2-3; 11 bases fit TRBD2. Unmatched junction bases numbered 4, after V lost 5 bases and J lost 0 bases. The germline gives CDR1 SGHTA, CDR2 FQGTGA. This CDR3 region has 16 residues. The CDR3 DNA reads TGTGCCAGCAGCACTGTAGCGGGGGGGAGCACAGATACGCAGTATTTT. It encodes CASSTVAGGSTDTQYF.

Note on this clone: Other DNA sequences in this specimen translate into the identical CDR3. This sequence joins TRBV15 and TRBJ1-5, with 8 bases identical to TRBD1. The germline gives CDR1 LNHNV, CDR2 YYDKDF (reference sequence). This CDR3 comprises 15 residues. Trimming cost V 3 bases and J 2 bases; bases outside gene matches: 3. CDR3 in DNA: TGTGCCACCAGCAGGGGACAGGACGGCAATCAGCCCCAGCATTTT. It translates to CATSRGQDGNQPQHF.

The chain links TRBV5-4 to TRBJ2-5; the match to TRBD2 covers 8 bases. The CDR3 is 14 residues long. Per the germline V gene, CDR1 is SGHNT and CDR2 is YYREEE (reference sequence). V gave up 2 bases and J gave up 6 bases; unmatched junction bases: 6. The DNA for the CDR3 is TGTGCCAGCAGCTTAGGACTAGCTGAGAAGACCCAGTACTTC. This translates into CASSLGLAEKTQYF.

The chain uses TRBV6-5 and TRBJ1-1; TRBD1 matches 7 bases. Per the germline V gene, CDR1 is MNHEY and CDR2 is SVGAGI. V was clipped by 7 bases and J by 5 bases; unmatched bases: 4. The CDR3 is 12 residues long. CDR3 bases: TGTGCCAGCATAAGGGGGCGGACTGAAGCTTTCTTT. Protein: CASIRGRTEAFF.

V gene TRBV10-2 combines with J gene TRBJ2-7, with 9 bases fitting TRBD2. There are 15 residues in the CDR3. Germline V gene sequence: CDR1 WSHSY, CDR2 SAAADI. V lost 6 bases, J lost 6 bases, and 12 bases stayed unmatched. CDR3 sequence reads: CASREGIAGDIEQYF. CDR3 DNA sequence: TGCGCCAGCAGGGAGGGGATAGCGGGAGACATCGAGCAGTACTTC.

The genes are TRBV9 and TRBJ2-2; 8 bases fit TRBD1. CDR3 length equals 16 residues. The ends lost 3 bases at V and 6 bases at J; junction bases unmatched: 10. CDR1 and CDR2 from the germline V gene are SGDLS and YYNGEE. CDR3 sequence: CASSAATGGKAGELFF. CDR3 DNA sequence: TGTGCCAGCAGCGCGGCTACAGGGGGAAAGGCCGGGGAGCTGTTTTTT.

The chain carries TRBV25-1 and TRBJ2-1; D gene unclear. Trimming removed 3 bases from V and 7 bases from J, with 7 bases in between. This CDR3 has 12 amino acids. In germline, CDR1 is MGHDK, CDR2 SYGVNS. The CDR3 DNA reads as TGTGCCAGCAGTGATAATACTAATGAGCAGTTCTTC. It encodes CASSDNTNEQFF. The full variable domain, rest sourced from reference TRBV25-1 and TRBJ2-1, is EADIYQTPRYLVIGTGKKITLECSQTMGHDKMYWYQQDPGMELHLIHYSYGVNSTEKGDLSSESTVSRIRTEHFPLTLESARPSHTSQYLCASSDNTNEQFFGPGTRLTVL.

The chain uses TRBV2 and TRBJ1-6, with D perhaps matching TRBD1 (6 bases). V gave up 6 bases and J gave up 7 bases, with 16 bases separating them. Germline V gene lookup returns CDR1 SNHLY and CDR2 FYNNEI. This CDR3 is 15 amino acids long. DNA for the CDR3: TGTGCCAGCAGCCGGGACACAGGCGTCAATTCACCCCTCCACTTT. As protein: CASSRDTGVNSPLHF.

The chain employs TRBV5-1 and TRBJ2-3; 12 nucleotides align to TRBD2. The length of the CDR3 is 19 residues. Germline V gene sequence: CDR1 SGHRS, CDR2 YFSETQ. V was clipped by 5 bases and J by 3 bases; unmatched bases: 16. The CDR3 DNA is TGCGCCAGCAGTTCCTTGGGACTAGCGGGTTCCGCCGGGACAGATACGCAGTATTTT. Translating gives CASSSLGLAGSAGTDTQYF.

V and J are TRBV7-6 and TRBJ1-6, with 9 bases fitting TRBD1. Germline assignment: CDR1 SGHVS and CDR2 FNYEAQ. Trimming cost V 5 bases and J 6 bases; bases outside gene matches: 5. The CDR3 is made up of 15 amino acids. The DNA for the CDR3 is TGTGCCAGCAGCCCTCGGACAGGGGTTAATTCACCCCTCCACTTT. It encodes CASSPRTGVNSPLHF.

The V gene is TRBV7-3, the J gene TRBJ1-1; D possibly corresponds to TRBD1 (6 bases). CDR1 SGHTA and CDR2 FQGTGA come from the germline V gene. The CDR3 totals 15 residues. The germline V and J ends were trimmed by 6 bases and 4 bases, with 18 bases remaining between them. The CDR3 reads CASRLRGGGVTEAFF. The CDR3 nucleotides are TGTGCCAGCAGACTCAGGGGAGGGGGAGTCACTGAAGCTTTCTTT.

The chain carries TRBV5-1 and TRBJ2-7; 10 bases are a match to TRBD1. The CDR3 loop spans 14 amino acids. J lost 3 bases, V lost 4 bases, and 4 bases had no gene match. Germline CDR1 SGHRS, CDR2 YFSETQ. Here the CDR3 reads CASSLGQGNYEQYF. The DNA for the CDR3 is TGCGCCAGCAGCCTGGGACAGGGGAACTACGAGCAGTACTTC. Filled out from reference TRBV5-1 and TRBJ2-7, the complete variable domain reads KAGVTQTPRYLIKTRGQQVTLSCSPISGHRSVSWYQQTPGQGLQFLFEYFSETQRNKGNFPGRFSGRQFSNSRSEMNVSTLELGDSALYLCASSLGQGNYEQYFGPGTRLTVT.

The CDR3 DNA reads TGTGCCAGCAGCCCGACTGACAATGAGCAGTTCTTC. Residues: CASSPTDNEQFF. The chain joins TRBV5-6 to TRBJ2-1; the D is unclear. This CDR3 has 12 residues. Trimming removed 4 bases from V and 5 bases from J, with 7 bases in between. Germline CDR1 SGHDT, CDR2 YYEEEE.

The V gene is TRBV5-1, the J gene TRBJ1-6; D gene unclear. CDR3 length: 17 amino acids. CDR1 and CDR2 from the germline V gene are SGHRS and YFSETQ. V lost 4 bases and J 6 bases, leaving 20 bases between the germline ends. The DNA for the CDR3 is TGCGCCAGCAGCCCGAGCGGGGTATTGGGCGGTAATTCACCCCTCCACTTT. It translates to CASSPSGVLGGNSPLHF.

The chain carries TRBV12-3 or TRBV12-4 and TRBJ1-1; the D is unclear. The CDR3 has 12 residues. V lost 3 bases and J lost 8, with 10 bases in between. CDR3 protein: CASSFNRYEAFF. DNA for the CDR3: TGTGCCAGCAGTTTTAATAGATACGAAGCTTTCTTT.

The chain joins TRBV28 to TRBJ2-1; 7 bases fit TRBD1. The CDR3 runs 15 residues. CDR1 MDHEN and CDR2 SYDVKM come from the germline V gene. V lost 6 bases and J lost 2; bases outside the gene matches: 7. The CDR3 loop reads CASRAGTEAYNEQFF. The CDR3, as DNA: TGTGCCAGCAGAGCCGGGACAGAGGCCTACAATGAGCAGTTCTTC.

The rearrangement joins TRBV2 to TRBJ2-7; unclear D gene. Germline V gives CDR1 SNHLY, CDR2 FYNNEI. V was trimmed by 6 bases and J by 2 bases, leaving 5 bases between them. CDR3 length: 11 amino acids. In nucleotides, the CDR3 is TGTGCCAGCAGCCAAACCTACGAGCAGTACTTC. It yields the protein CASSQTYEQYF.

V gene TRBV19 combines with J gene TRBJ2-5; D is possibly TRBD1 (6 bases). The CDR3 totals 13 residues. Germline loops: CDR1 LNHDA, CDR2 SQIVND (reference sequence). Trimming took off 8 bases at V and 2 bases at J, with 12 bases between the two ends. The CDR3 protein is CASADRTQETQYF. The CDR3 DNA reads TGTGCCAGTGCCGACAGGACTCAAGAGACCCAGTACTTC.

The chain employs TRBV10-3 and TRBJ1-4; maybe TRBD1 (6 bases). CDR1 and CDR2 (germline): ENHRY, SYGVKD. This CDR3 is 13 amino acids long. Trimming left V 6 bases short and J 4 bases short, with 9 bases between. CDR3 in amino acids: CAIRQGDNEKLFF. The CDR3, as DNA: TGTGCCATCAGACAGGGAGATAATGAAAAACTGTTTTTT.